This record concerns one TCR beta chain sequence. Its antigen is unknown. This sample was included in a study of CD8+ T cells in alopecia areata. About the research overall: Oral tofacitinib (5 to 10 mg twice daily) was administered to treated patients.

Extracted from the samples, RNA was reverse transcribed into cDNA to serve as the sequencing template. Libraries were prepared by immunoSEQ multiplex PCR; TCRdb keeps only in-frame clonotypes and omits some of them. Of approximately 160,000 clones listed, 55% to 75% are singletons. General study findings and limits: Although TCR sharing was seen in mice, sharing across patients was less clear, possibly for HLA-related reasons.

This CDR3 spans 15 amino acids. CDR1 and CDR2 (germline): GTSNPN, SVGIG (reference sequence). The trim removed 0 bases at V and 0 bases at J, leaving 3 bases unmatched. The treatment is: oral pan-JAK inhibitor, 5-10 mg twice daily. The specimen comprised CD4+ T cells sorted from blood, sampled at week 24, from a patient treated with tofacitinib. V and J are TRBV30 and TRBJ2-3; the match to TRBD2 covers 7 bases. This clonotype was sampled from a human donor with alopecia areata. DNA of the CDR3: TGTGCCTGGAGTGTACGGCGGGGGAGCACAGATACGCAGTATTTT. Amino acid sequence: CAWSVRRGSTDTQYF.